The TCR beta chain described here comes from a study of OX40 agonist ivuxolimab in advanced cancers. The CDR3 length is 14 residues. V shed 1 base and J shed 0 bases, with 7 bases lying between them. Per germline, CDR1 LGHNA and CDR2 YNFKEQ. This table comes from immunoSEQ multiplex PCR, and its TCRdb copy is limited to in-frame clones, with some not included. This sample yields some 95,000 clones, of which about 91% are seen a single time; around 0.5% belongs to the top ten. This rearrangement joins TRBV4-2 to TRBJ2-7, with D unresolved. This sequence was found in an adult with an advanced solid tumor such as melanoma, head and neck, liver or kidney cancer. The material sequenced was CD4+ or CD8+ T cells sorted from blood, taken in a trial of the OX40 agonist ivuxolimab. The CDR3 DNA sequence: TGTGCCAGCAGCCAAGCGGCAGACTCCTACGAGCAGTACTTC. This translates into CASSQAADSYEQYF.